This T cell receptor beta chain comes out of a study of T cell responses to AZD1222 COVID-19 vaccine. The length of the CDR3 is 15 residues. The ends were cut back, 6 bases at V and 4 bases at J, with 18 bases in the middle. Germline V lookup: CDR1 SEHNR, CDR2 FQNEAQ (reference sequence). Sequencing used immunoSEQ multiplex PCR; TCRdb keeps in-frame clones, though not all of them. The profile shows over 25,000 clones, around 78% of them singletons. This TCR came from an adult in good health. The starting material was peripheral blood, obtained on day 0 of AZD1222 vaccination. This rearrangement joins TRBV7-9 to TRBJ1-2; D is uncertain. This CDR3 reads CASSTGGSLGYGYTF. The DNA for the CDR3 is TGTGCCAGCAGTACGGGCGGGTCACTCGGCTATGGCTACACCTTC.